This T cell receptor beta chain emerged from a study of blood T cell repertoires in COVID-19. Study summary: Sites across the United States, Italy and Spain contributed samples from acute and convalescent COVID-19. PBMCs, B-cell-depleted T cells, or T cells were the source of the cDNA or gDNA that made up the material.

In the original analysis: Nucleated cell counts were estimated from reference gene primer amplification. The method was immunoSEQ multiplex PCR; TCRdb's version includes in-frame clones alone and lacks a portion of them. Clonal size and the V and J genes are those of that table, whereas D and trimming came from the DNA. The data contain over 200,000 clones, 80% of them singletons. V lost 5 bases, J lost 0 bases, and 17 bases lay in between. In germline, CDR1 is SGHTA, CDR2 FQGNSA. The CDR3 length is 16 residues. This clone was observed a few times. This chain joins TRBV7-2 and TRBJ2-7; TRBD2 might be the D (6 bases). The source is a human donor in a cohort sampled during active COVID-19. The sequencing sample was made of peripheral blood. The CDR3 DNA reads as TGTGCCAGCAGCCCCCGGGGTAGCGGAATCTCCTACGAGCAGTACTTC. Residues: CASSPRGSGISYEQYF.